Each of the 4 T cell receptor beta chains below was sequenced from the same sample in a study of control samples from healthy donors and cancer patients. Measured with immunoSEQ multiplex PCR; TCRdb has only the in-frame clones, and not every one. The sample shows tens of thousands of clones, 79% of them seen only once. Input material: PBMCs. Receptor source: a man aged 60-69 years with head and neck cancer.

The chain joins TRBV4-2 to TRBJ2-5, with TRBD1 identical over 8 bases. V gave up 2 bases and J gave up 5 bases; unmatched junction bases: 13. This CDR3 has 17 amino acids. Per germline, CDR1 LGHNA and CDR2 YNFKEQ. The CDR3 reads CASSQLTRTGLSETQYF. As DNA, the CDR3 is TGTGCCAGCAGCCAACTTACCAGGACAGGGCTTTCGGAGACCCAGTACTTC.

The CDR3 sequence is CASSDRGTGELFF. CDR3 bases: TGTGCCAGCAGTGATCGTGGGACCGGGGAGCTGTTTTTT. The chain combines TRBV2 with TRBJ2-2, with D unclear. The CDR3 runs to 13 residues. Germline V gives CDR1 SNHLY, CDR2 FYNNEI. The V end was cut by 3 bases, the J end by 5 bases, with 7 bases between.

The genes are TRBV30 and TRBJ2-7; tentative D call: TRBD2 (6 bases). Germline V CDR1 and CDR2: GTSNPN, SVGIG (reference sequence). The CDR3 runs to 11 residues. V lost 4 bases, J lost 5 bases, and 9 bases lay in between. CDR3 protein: CAWTRGDEQYF. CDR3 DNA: TGTGCCTGGACTCGCGGGGACGAGCAGTACTTC.

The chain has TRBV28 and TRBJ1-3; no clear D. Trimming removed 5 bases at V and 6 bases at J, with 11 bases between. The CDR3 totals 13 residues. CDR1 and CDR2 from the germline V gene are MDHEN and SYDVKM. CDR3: CASSNRAKNTIYF. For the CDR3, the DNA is TGTGCCAGCAGTAACCGGGCTAAAAACACCATATATTTT.